This TCR beta chain appears in the sequencing data of a study of blood T cell repertoires in COVID-19. The table came from immunoSEQ multiplex PCR; TCRdb's copy has only in-frame clones and leaves some out. This table has roughly 290,000 clones, approximately 83% appearing once. The V and J ends lost 4 bases and 3 bases respectively, with 12 bases between them. Germline assignment: CDR1 MGHRA and CDR2 YSYEKL. The CDR3 runs 15 residues. The sequence was obtained from a young woman who had recovered from COVID-19. Source material: peripheral blood. The chain recombines TRBV4-1 with TRBJ1-4; possible D gene TRBD1, 5 bases. CDR3 sequence reads: CASSRTGTANEKLFF. For the CDR3, the DNA is TGCGCCAGCAGCCGAACAGGTACGGCTAATGAAAAACTGTTTTTT.